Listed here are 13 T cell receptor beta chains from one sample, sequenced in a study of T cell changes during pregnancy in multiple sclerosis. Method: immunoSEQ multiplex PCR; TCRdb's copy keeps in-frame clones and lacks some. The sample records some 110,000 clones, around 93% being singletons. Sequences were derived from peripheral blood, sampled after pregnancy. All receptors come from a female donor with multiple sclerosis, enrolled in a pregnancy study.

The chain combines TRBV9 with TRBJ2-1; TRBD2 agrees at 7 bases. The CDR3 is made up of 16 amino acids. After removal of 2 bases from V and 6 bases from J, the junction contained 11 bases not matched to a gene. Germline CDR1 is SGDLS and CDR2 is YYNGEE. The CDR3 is CASSVQLASHFNEQFF. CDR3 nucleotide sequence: TGTGCCAGCAGCGTCCAACTAGCGAGCCACTTCAATGAGCAGTTCTTC.

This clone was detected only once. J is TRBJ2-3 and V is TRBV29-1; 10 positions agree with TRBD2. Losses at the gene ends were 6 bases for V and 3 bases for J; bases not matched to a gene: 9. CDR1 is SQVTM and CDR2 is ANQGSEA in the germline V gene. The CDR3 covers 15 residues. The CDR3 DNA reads TGCAGCGTCCTAAAAGCGGGGGGGCTTACAGATACGCAGTATTTT. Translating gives CSVLKAGGLTDTQYF.

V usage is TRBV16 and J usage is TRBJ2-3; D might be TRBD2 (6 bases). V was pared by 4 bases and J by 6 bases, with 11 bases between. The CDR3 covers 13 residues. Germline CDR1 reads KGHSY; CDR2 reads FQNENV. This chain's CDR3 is CASSPLGGDTQYF. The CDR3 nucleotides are TGTGCCAGCAGCCCCCTTGGGGGGGATACGCAGTATTTT.

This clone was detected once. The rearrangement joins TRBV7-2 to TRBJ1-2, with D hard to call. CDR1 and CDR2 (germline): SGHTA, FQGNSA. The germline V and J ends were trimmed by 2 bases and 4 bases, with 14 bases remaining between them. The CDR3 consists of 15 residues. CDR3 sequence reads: CASSLMPPGPYGYTF. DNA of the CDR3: TGTGCCAGCAGCTTAATGCCGCCAGGTCCCTATGGCTACACCTTC.

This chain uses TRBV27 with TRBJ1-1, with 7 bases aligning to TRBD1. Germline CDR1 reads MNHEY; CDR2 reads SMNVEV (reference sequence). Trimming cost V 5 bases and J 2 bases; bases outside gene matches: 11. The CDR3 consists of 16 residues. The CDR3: CASSHYGGTENTEAFF. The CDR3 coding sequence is TGTGCCAGCAGTCACTATGGGGGGACAGAAAACACTGAAGCTTTCTTT.

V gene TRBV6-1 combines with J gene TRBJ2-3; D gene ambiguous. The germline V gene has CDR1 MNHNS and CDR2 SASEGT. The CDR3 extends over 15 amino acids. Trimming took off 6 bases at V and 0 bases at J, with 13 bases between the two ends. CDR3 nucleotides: TGTGCCAGCAGCCCCGCGGTCTCTAGCACAGATACGCAGTATTTT. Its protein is CASSPAVSSTDTQYF.

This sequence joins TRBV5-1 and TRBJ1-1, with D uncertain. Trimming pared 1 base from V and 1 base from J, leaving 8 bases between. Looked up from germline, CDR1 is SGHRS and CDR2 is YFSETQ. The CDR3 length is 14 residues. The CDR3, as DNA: TGCGCCAGCAGCTTGTACATCCCGAACACTGAAGCTTTCTTT. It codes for CASSLYIPNTEAFF.

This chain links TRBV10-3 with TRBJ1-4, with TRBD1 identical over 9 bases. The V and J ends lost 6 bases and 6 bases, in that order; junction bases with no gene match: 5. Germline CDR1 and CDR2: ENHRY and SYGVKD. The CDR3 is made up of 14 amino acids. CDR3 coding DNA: TGTGCCATCAGGGGGGACAGGGAGGATGAAAAACTGTTTTTT. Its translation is CAIRGDREDEKLFF.

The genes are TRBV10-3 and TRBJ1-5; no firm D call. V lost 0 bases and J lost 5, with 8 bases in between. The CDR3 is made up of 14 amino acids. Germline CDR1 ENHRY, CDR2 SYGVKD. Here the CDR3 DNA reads TGTGCCATCAGTGAGTCGCCAGCGTATCAGCCCCAGCATTTT. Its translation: CAISESPAYQPQHF.

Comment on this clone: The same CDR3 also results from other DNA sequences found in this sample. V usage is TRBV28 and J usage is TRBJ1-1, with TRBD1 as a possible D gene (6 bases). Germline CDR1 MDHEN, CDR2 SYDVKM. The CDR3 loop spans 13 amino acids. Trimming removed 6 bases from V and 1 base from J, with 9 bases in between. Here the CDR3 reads CASSWTANTEAFF. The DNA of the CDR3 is TGTGCCAGCAGCTGGACAGCGAACACTGAAGCTTTCTTT.

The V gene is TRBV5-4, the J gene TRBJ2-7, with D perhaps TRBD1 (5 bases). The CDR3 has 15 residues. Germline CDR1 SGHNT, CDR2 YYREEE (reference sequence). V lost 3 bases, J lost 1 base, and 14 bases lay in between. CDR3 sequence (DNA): TGTGCCAGCAGCTCGACGGTTACAGGTTCCTACGAGCAGTACTTC. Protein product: CASSSTVTGSYEQYF.

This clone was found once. Here the CDR3 reads CAWSVADRENTEAFF. The DNA of the CDR3 is TGTGCCTGGAGTGTTGCGGACAGGGAGAACACTGAAGCTTTCTTT. The rearrangement uses TRBV30 and TRBJ1-1; 8 nucleotides agree with TRBD1. Germline CDR1 and CDR2: GTSNPN and SVGIG (reference sequence). CDR3 length equals 15 residues. The V segment lost 0 bases and the J segment 1 base; nucleotides outside the gene matches: 4.

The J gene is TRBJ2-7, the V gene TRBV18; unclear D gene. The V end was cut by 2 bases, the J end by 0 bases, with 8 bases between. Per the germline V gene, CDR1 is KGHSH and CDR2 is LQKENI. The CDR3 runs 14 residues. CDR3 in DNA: TGTGCCAGCTCACCAGGAAGGAGCTCCTACGAGCAGTACTTC. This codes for CASSPGRSSYEQYF.